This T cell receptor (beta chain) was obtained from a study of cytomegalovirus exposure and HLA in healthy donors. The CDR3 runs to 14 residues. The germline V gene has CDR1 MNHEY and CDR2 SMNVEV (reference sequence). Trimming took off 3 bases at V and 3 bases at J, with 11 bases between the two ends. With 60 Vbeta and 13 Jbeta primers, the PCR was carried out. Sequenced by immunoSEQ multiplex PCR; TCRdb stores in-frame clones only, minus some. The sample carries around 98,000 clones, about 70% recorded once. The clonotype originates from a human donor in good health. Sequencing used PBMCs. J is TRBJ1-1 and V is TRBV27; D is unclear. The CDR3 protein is CASSFVQYHTEAFF. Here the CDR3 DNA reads TGTGCCAGCAGTTTTGTACAATACCACACTGAAGCTTTCTTT.